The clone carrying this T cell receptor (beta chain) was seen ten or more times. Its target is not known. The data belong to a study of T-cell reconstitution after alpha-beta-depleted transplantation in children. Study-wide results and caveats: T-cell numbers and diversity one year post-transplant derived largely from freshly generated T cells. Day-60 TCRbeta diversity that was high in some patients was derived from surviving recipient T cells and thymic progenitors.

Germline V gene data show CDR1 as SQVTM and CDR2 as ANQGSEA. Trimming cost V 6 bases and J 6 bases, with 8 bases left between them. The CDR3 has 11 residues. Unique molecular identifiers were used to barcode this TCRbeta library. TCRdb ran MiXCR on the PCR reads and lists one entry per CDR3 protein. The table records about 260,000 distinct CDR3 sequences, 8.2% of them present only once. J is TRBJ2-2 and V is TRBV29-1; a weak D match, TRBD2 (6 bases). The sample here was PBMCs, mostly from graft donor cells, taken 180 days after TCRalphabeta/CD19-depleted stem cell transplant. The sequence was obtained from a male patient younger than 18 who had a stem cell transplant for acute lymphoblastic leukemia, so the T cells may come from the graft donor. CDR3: CSVRRAGELFF. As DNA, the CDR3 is TGCAGCGTCCGGAGGGCCGGGGAGCTGTTTTTT.